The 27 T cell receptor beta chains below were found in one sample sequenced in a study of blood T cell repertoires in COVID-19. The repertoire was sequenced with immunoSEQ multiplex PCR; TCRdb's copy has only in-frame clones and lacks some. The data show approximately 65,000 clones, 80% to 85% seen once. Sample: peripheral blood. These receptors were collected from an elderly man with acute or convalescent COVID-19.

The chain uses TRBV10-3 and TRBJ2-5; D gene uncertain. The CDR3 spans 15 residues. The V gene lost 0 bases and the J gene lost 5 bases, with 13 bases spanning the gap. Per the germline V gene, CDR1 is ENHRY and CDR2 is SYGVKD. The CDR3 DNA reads TGTGCCATCAGTGAGTCCCGTAGTCAATGGGAGACCCAGTACTTC. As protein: CAISESRSQWETQYF.

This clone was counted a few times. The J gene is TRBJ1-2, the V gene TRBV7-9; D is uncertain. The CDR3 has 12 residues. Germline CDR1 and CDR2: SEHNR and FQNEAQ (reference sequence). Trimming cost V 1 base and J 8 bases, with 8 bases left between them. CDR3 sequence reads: CASSLGSEGYTF. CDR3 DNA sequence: TGTGCCAGCAGCTTAGGCTCGGAGGGCTACACCTTC. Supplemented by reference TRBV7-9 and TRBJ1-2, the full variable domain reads DTGVSQNPRHKITKRGQNVTFRCDPISEHNRLYWYRQTLGQGPEFLTYFQNEAQLEKSRLLSDRFSAERPKGSFSTLEIQRTEQGDSAMYLCASSLGSEGYTFGSGTRLTVV.

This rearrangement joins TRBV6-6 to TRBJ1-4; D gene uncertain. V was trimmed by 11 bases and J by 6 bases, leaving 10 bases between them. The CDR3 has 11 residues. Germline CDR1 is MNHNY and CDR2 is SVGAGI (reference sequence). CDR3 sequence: CAGGGDEKLFF. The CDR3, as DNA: TGTGCCGGTGGAGGTGATGAAAAACTGTTTTTT.

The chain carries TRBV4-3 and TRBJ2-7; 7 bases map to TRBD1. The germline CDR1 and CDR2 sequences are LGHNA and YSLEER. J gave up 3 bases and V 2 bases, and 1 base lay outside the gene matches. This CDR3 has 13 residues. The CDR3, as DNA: TGCGCCAGCAGCCAATACAGGGGCTACGAGCAGTACTTC. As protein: CASSQYRGYEQYF.

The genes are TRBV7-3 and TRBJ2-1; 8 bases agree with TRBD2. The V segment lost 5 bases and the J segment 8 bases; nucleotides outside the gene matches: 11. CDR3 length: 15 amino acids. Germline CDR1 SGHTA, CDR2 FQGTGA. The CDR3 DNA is TGTGCCAGCAGCCGCTCGGGACTAGTAGTGGATGAGCAGTTCTTC. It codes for CASSRSGLVVDEQFF.

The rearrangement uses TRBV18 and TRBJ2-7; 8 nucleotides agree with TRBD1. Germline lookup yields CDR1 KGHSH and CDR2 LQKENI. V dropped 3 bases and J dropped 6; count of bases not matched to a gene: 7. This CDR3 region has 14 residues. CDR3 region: CASSPPPGGSEQYF. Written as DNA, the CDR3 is TGTGCCAGCTCACCGCCCCCAGGGGGCTCCGAGCAGTACTTC.

CDR3 protein: CASSFRGIYGYTF. The CDR3 coding sequence is TGTGCCAGCAGTTTCCGGGGTATCTATGGCTACACCTTC. The chain employs TRBV12-3 or TRBV12-4 and TRBJ1-2, with D uncertain. The CDR3 has 13 residues. Trimming pared 3 bases from V and 4 bases from J, leaving 9 bases between.

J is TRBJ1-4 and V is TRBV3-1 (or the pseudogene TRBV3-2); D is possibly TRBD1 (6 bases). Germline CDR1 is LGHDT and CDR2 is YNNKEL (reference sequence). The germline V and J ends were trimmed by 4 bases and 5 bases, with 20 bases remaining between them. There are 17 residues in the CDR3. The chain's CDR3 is CASSPRGRARLNEKLFF. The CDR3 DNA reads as TGTGCCAGCAGCCCTAGGGGGAGGGCGAGATTAAATGAAAAACTGTTTTTT.

The CDR3 sequence: CASSLGQVYEQYF. CDR3 nucleotide sequence: TGTGCCAGCAGCCTGGGACAGGTTTACGAGCAGTACTTC. V gene TRBV6-5 combines with J gene TRBJ2-7; TRBD1 matches at 8 bases. This CDR3 contains 13 residues. V lost 6 bases and J lost 4; bases outside the gene matches: 5. Germline V gene lookup returns CDR1 MNHEY and CDR2 SVGAGI.

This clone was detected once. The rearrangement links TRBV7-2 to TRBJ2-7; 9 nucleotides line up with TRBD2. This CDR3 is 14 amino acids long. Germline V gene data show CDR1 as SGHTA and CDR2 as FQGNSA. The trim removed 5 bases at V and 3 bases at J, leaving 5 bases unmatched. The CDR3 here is CASSEATSGYEQYF. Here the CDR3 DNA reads TGTGCCAGCAGCGAAGCGACTAGCGGCTACGAGCAGTACTTC.

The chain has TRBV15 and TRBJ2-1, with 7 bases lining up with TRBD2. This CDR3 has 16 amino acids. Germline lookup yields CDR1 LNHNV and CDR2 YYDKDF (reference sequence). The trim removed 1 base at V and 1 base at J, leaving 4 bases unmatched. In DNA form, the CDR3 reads TGTGCCACCAGCAGAGTGGGACTACTATCCTACAATGAGCAGTTCTTC. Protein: CATSRVGLLSYNEQFF. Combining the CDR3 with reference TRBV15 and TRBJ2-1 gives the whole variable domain DAMVIQNPRYQVTQFGKPVTLSCSQTLNHNVMYWYQQKSSQAPKLLFHYYDKDFNNEADTPDNFQSRRPNTSFCFLDIRSPGLGDTAMYLCATSRVGLLSYNEQFFGPGTRLTVL.

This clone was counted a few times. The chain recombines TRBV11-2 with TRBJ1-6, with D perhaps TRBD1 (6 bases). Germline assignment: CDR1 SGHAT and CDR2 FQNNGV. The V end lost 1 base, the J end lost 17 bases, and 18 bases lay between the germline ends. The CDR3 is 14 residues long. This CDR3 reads CASSLAGTNRGIHF. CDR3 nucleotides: TGTGCCAGCAGCTTAGCCGGGACAAACAGAGGTATCCACTTT.

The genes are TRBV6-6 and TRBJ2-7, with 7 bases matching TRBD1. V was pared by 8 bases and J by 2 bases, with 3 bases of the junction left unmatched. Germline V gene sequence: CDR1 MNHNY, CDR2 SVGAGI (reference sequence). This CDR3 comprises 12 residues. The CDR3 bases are TGTGCCAGCTCGACAGGGCCCTACGAGCAGTACTTC. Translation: CASSTGPYEQYF.

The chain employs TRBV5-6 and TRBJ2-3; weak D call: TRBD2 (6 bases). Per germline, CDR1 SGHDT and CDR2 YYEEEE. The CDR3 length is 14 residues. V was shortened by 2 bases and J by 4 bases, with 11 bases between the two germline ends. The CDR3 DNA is TGTGCCAGCAGCTTAGGAGGGCCGGCAGATACGCAGTATTTT. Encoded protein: CASSLGGPADTQYF.

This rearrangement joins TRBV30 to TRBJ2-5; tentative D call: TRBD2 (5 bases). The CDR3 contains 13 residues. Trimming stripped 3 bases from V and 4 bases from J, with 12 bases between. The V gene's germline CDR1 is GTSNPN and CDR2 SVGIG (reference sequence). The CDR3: CAWRNRGLETQYF. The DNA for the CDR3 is TGTGCCTGGAGAAATCGGGGTTTAGAGACCCAGTACTTC. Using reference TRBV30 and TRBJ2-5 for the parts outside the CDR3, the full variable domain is SQTIHQWPATLVQPVGSPLSLECTVEGTSNPNLYWYRQAAGRGLQLLFYSVGIGQISSEVPQNLSASRPQDRQFILSSKKLLLSDSGFYLCAWRNRGLETQYFGPGTRLLVL.

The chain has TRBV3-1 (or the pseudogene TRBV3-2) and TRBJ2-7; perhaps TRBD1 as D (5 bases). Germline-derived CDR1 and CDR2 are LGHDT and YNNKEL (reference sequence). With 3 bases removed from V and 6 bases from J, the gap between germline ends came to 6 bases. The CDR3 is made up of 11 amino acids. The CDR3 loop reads CASSQTAEQYF. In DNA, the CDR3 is TGTGCCAGCAGCCAGACAGCCGAGCAGTACTTC.

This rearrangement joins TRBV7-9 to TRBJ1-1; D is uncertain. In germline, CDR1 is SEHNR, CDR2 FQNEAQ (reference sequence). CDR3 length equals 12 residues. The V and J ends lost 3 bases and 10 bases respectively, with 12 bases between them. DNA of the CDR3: TGTGCCAGCAGCTTTGTTGGGGAGTCAGCTTTCTTT. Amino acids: CASSFVGESAFF.

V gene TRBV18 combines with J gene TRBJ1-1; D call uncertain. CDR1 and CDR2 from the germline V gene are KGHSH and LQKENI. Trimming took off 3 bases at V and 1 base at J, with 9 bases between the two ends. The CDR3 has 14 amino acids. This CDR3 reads CASSPVRENTEAFF. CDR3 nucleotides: TGTGCCAGCTCACCTGTTCGGGAGAACACTGAAGCTTTCTTT.

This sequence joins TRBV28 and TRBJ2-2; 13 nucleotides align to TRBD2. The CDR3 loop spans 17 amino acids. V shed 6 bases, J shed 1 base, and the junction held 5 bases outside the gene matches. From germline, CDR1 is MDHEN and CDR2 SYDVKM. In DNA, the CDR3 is TGTGCCAGCAGACCGACTAGCGGGAGGAAGAACACCGGGGAGCTGTTTTTT. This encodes CASRPTSGRKNTGELFF.

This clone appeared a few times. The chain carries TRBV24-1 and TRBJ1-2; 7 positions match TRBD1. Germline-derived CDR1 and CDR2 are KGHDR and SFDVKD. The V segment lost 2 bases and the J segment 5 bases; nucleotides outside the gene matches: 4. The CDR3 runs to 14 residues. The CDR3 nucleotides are TGTGCCACCAGTGATTGGACAGGTAGTTATGGCTACACCTTC. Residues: CATSDWTGSYGYTF.

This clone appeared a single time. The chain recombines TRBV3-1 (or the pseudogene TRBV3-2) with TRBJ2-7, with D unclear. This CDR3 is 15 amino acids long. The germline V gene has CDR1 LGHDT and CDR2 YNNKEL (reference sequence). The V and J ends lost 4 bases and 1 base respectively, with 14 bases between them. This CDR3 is CASSPLTPDSYEQYF. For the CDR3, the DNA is TGTGCCAGCAGCCCTCTTACTCCCGATTCCTACGAGCAGTACTTC.

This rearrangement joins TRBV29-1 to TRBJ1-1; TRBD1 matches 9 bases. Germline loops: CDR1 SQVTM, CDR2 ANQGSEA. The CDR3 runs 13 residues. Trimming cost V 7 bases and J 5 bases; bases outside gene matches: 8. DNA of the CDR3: TGCAGCGCCAAGACAGGGGGTCTTACTGAAGCTTTCTTT. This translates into CSAKTGGLTEAFF.

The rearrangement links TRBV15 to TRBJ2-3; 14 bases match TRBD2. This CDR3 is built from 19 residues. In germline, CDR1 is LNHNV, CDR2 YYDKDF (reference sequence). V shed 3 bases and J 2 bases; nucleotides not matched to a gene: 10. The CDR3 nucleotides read TGTGCCACCAGCAGCTACCTGGGACTAGCGGGGGCCCTCACAGATACGCAGTATTTT. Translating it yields CATSSYLGLAGALTDTQYF.

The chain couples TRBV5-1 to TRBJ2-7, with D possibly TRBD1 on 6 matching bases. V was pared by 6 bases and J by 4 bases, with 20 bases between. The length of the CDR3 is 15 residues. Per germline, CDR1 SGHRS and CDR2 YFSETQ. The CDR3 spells CASKMRSGDQYEQYF. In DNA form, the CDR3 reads TGCGCCAGCAAAATGCGGTCAGGGGACCAGTACGAGCAGTACTTC.

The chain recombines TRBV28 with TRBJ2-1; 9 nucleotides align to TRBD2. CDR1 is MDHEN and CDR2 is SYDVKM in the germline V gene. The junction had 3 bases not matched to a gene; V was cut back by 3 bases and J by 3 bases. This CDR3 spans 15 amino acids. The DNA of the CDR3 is TGTGCCAGCAGTTTGATACTAGCGGGCTACAATGAGCAGTTCTTC. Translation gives CASSLILAGYNEQFF.

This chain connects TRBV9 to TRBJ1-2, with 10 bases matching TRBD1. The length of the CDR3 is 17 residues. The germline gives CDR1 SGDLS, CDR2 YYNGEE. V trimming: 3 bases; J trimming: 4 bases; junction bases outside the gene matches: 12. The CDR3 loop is CASSDRTGGQASYGYTF. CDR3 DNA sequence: TGTGCCAGCAGCGATCGGACAGGGGGTCAGGCATCCTATGGCTACACCTTC.

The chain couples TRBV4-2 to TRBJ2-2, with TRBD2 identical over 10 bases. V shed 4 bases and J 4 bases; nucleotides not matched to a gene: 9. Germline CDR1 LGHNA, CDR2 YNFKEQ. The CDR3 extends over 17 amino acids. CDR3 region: CASSPPVIAGGTGELFF. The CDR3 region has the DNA TGTGCCAGCAGCCCACCGGTGATAGCGGGGGGCACCGGGGAGCTGTTTTTT.